The 11 T cell receptor beta chains in this list originate from one sample, sequenced in a study of blood T cell repertoires in COVID-19. Profiling relied on immunoSEQ multiplex PCR, and the TCRdb table lists in-frame clones only, not all of them. The repertoire holds approximately 220,000 clones, with roughly 80% as singletons. Source material: PBMCs or T cells enriched from blood (not recorded which). Every receptor here comes from a woman between 50 and 59 years old who had been exposed to COVID-19.

In this sample, this clone turned up once. V and J are TRBV7-8 and TRBJ1-6, with D possibly TRBD1 on 6 matching bases. The germline V and J ends were trimmed by 5 bases and 0 bases, with 11 bases remaining between them. CDR3 length: 16 amino acids. Germline V gene data show CDR1 as SGHVS and CDR2 as FQNEAQ. Here the CDR3 reads CASSLQGSSYNSPLHF. DNA of the CDR3: TGTGCCAGCAGCCTACAGGGCAGCTCCTATAATTCACCCCTCCACTTT.

The chain is built from TRBV24-1 and TRBJ2-7, with TRBD1 matching over 7 bases. Germline-derived CDR1 and CDR2 are KGHDR and SFDVKD. The CDR3 is made up of 15 amino acids. V trimming: 4 bases; J trimming: 6 bases; junction bases outside the gene matches: 11. The CDR3 is CATSDARQGYGEQYF. As DNA, the CDR3 is TGTGCCACCAGTGACGCCCGACAGGGCTACGGCGAGCAGTACTTC.

V and J are TRBV2 and TRBJ1-5; a weak D match, TRBD1 (5 bases). The V and J ends lost 6 bases and 6 bases respectively, with 12 bases between them. The length of the CDR3 is 13 residues. Germline-derived CDR1 and CDR2 are SNHLY and FYNNEI. CDR3 sequence reads: CASRRTFGQPQHF. In nucleotides, the CDR3 is TGTGCCAGCAGAAGGACATTCGGTCAGCCCCAGCATTTT.

CDR3 residues: CASSNEGVKQFF. The DNA for the CDR3 is TGTGCCAGCAGCAACGAGGGGGTCAAGCAGTTCTTC. This rearrangement joins TRBV3-1 (or the pseudogene TRBV3-2) to TRBJ2-1; TRBD1 is a possible D gene (6 bases). Germline CDR1 and CDR2: LGHDT and YNNKEL (reference sequence). Trimming shortened V by 5 bases and J by 11 bases, and 13 bases separated the two germline ends. CDR3 length: 12 residues.

The gene calls are TRBV19 and TRBJ2-6; D is possibly TRBD1 (5 bases). Between the trimmed V and J ends, which lost 4 bases and 0 bases, there was a span of 16 bases. The CDR3 loop spans 18 amino acids. Germline V gene lookup returns CDR1 LNHDA and CDR2 SQIVND (reference sequence). CDR3 residues: CASSTSTVQFSGANVLTF. In DNA form, the CDR3 reads TGTGCCAGTAGTACCTCGACAGTTCAATTCTCTGGGGCCAACGTCCTGACTTTC.

This chain uses TRBV5-1 with TRBJ1-4; tentative D call: TRBD1 (6 bases). Germline values: CDR1 SGHRS, CDR2 YFSETQ. Trimming took off 4 bases at V and 7 bases at J, with 17 bases between the two ends. The length of the CDR3 is 15 residues. Here the CDR3 DNA reads TGCGCCAGCAGCCCAGGCGGGGGGCGCACTGAAAAACTGTTTTTT. Encoded protein: CASSPGGGRTEKLFF.

The rearrangement uses TRBV7-8 and TRBJ2-1, with D hard to call. From germline, CDR1 is SGHVS and CDR2 FQNEAQ. The CDR3 is 15 residues long. The V and J ends lost 0 bases and 7 bases respectively, with 13 bases between them. The CDR3 sequence is CASSLALEETNEQFF. Written as DNA, the CDR3 is TGTGCCAGCAGCTTAGCACTCGAGGAAACGAATGAGCAGTTCTTC.

CDR3 amino acids: CASSLVSLGGDEQYF. In nucleotides, the CDR3 is TGTGCCAGCAGCTTGGTTTCTCTGGGAGGGGACGAGCAGTACTTC. V gene TRBV5-6 combines with J gene TRBJ2-7; TRBD2 agrees at 7 bases. J gave up 5 bases and V 0 bases, and 8 bases lay outside the gene matches. Germline CDR1 SGHDT, CDR2 YYEEEE. The CDR3 extends over 15 amino acids.

The rearrangement uses TRBV27 and TRBJ1-1; D uncertain. Germline loops: CDR1 MNHEY, CDR2 SMNVEV (reference sequence). The CDR3 is 14 residues long. Between the trimmed V and J ends, which lost 8 bases and 4 bases, there was a span of 17 bases. CDR3 DNA sequence: TGTGCCAGCGTTCCGGGAGCTTGGGCCACTGAAGCTTTCTTT. Translation: CASVPGAWATEAFF.

This chain joins TRBV6-5 and TRBJ1-1, with D tentatively TRBD1 (6 bases). Germline loops: CDR1 MNHEY, CDR2 SVGAGI. CDR3 length equals 14 residues. The V gene lost 5 bases and the J gene lost 1 base, with 11 bases spanning the gap. DNA of the CDR3: TGTGCCAGCAGTCGGCCGGGACAGAACACTGAAGCTTTCTTT. Its translation is CASSRPGQNTEAFF.

V usage is TRBV5-4 and J usage is TRBJ1-6; no clear D. The germline CDR1 and CDR2 sequences are SGHNT and YYREEE (reference sequence). The CDR3 loop spans 17 amino acids. V shed 4 bases and J shed 0 bases, with 14 bases lying between them. CDR3 sequence reads: CASSGRGGGSYNSPLHF. CDR3 nucleotide sequence: TGTGCCAGCAGCGGAAGAGGCGGAGGCTCCTATAATTCACCCCTCCACTTT.